The 7 T cell receptor beta chains given below trace back to one sample, sequenced in a study of T-cell reconstitution after alpha-beta-depleted transplantation in children. The TCRbeta library incorporated unique molecular identifiers. From the PCR reads, TCRdb called clonotypes with MiXCR, one entry per CDR3 protein. The top ten hold over 6% of the sample, which has about 300,000 distinct CDR3 sequences, roughly a tenth seen once. The sample here was PBMCs, taken before TCRalphabeta/CD19-depleted stem cell transplant. The receptor set was obtained from a boy in the first two years of life with acute myeloid leukemia, due to receive a stem cell transplant.

This clonotype was counted a single time. A much larger clone differs by one base, so this may be a read error. The chain joins TRBV28 to TRBJ2-7; 7 bases are a match to TRBD1. Germline assignment: CDR1 MDHEN and CDR2 SYDVKM. The CDR3 is made up of 14 amino acids. The DNA for the CDR3 is TGTGCCGGCAGTACGACAGGGACCATCTACGAGCAGTACTTC. It specifies CAGSTTGTIYEQYF.

This clonotype occurred many times. This rearrangement joins TRBV11-3 to TRBJ2-1, with TRBD2 matching over 14 bases. Germline assignment: CDR1 SGHNT and CDR2 YENEEA. Trimming cost V 1 base and J 7 bases; bases outside gene matches: 6. CDR3 length equals 17 residues. The CDR3 here is CASSLARLAGGGNEQFF. The CDR3 DNA reads as TGTGCCAGCAGCTTAGCTCGACTAGCGGGAGGGGGTAATGAGCAGTTCTTC.

This clonotype was counted only a few times. The genes are TRBV20-1 and TRBJ2-1; 8 bases are a match to TRBD2. Germline V gives CDR1 DFQATT, CDR2 SNEGSKA (reference sequence). The CDR3 totals 14 residues. V dropped 1 base and J dropped 8; count of bases not matched to a gene: 7. The CDR3 here is CSARVGSGVDEQFF. The DNA for the CDR3 is TGCAGTGCTAGAGTAGGTAGCGGGGTGGATGAGCAGTTCTTC.

This clonotype was recorded many times. The chain is built from TRBV7-9 and TRBJ2-3; possible D gene TRBD2, 6 bases. The CDR3 is made up of 20 amino acids. Germline-derived CDR1 and CDR2 are SEHNR and FQNEAQ (reference sequence). The V end lost 1 base, the J end lost 2 bases, and 25 bases lay between the germline ends. The CDR3 coding sequence is TGTGCCAGCAGCTTAGTAGCCAGATCGACTAGAGGGGATTTCACAGATACGCAGTATTTT. It is translated as CASSLVARSTRGDFTDTQYF.

The table lists this clonotype with a few counts. The chain recombines TRBV6-5 with TRBJ2-2; D gene unclear. Trimming removed 5 bases at V and 1 base at J, with 8 bases between. Germline lookup yields CDR1 MNHEY and CDR2 SVGAGI. The CDR3 runs 14 residues. Here the CDR3 reads CASSNYWNTGELFF. The CDR3 DNA sequence: TGTGCCAGCAGTAACTACTGGAACACCGGGGAGCTGTTTTTT.

This clonotype was found many times. The rearrangement links TRBV9 to TRBJ1-2, with 7 bases fitting TRBD1. V gave up 3 bases and J gave up 2 bases; unmatched junction bases: 7. CDR1 and CDR2 (germline): SGDLS, YYNGEE. CDR3 length equals 15 residues. The CDR3 DNA sequence: TGTGCCAGCAGCGCACCTGGCAGGGGGAACTATGGCTACACCTTC. Translated, it gives CASSAPGRGNYGYTF.

In this sample, this clonotype turned up many times. DNA for the CDR3: TGTGCCAGCAGAAGGACAGCAATGAACACTGAAGCTTTCTTT. Translated: CASRRTAMNTEAFF. V gene TRBV9 combines with J gene TRBJ1-1, with TRBD1 as a possible D gene (6 bases). The V gene's germline CDR1 is SGDLS and CDR2 YYNGEE. The V gene lost 5 bases and the J gene lost 0 bases, with 11 bases spanning the gap. This CDR3 spans 14 amino acids.